This T cell receptor (beta chain) was recorded in a study of OX40 agonist ivuxolimab in advanced cancers. Study context: In this cohort, patients received ivuxolimab, an agonistic anti-OX40 (CD134) antibody. Hepatocellular carcinoma, melanoma, renal cell or head and neck cancer affected the dose-escalation patients. Patients received intravenous ivuxolimab every 2 weeks at 0.01 to 10 mg/kg. General study findings and limits: At 0.1 to 3.0 mg/kg, clonal expansion of CD4+ and CD8+ blood T cells had occurred by week 6.

Sequencing was performed with immunoSEQ multiplex PCR; in TCRdb, only in-frame clones are kept and a portion is missing. This sample yields around 70,000 clones, of which 75% to 90% are seen a single time; roughly 7.1% belongs to the top ten. Of note for this clone: Its specificity is unknown.

Germline V gene sequence: CDR1 MDHEN, CDR2 SYDVKM. V was cut by 2 bases and J by 5 bases, with 10 bases left in between. The CDR3 contains 14 residues. The clonotype comes from an adult with an advanced solid tumor such as melanoma, head and neck, liver or kidney cancer. This material consisted of CD4+ or CD8+ T cells sorted from blood, taken in a trial of the OX40 agonist ivuxolimab. The chain couples TRBV28 to TRBJ2-1; D unclear. The CDR3 coding sequence is TGTGCCAGCAGTTTAGGGTCCCTTAACAATGAGCAGTTCTTC. Amino acid sequence: CASSLGSLNNEQFF.